This paragraph covers one TCR beta chain sequence. Its target is unknown. CDR1 and CDR2 from the germline V gene are PRHDT and FYEKMQ (reference sequence). This CDR3 spans 17 amino acids. The junction had 8 bases not matched to a gene; V was cut back by 5 bases and J by 1 base. This specimen belongs to a study of cytomegalovirus exposure and HLA in healthy donors. In the study overall: Drawn from HLA-typed donors, roughly 87 million unique TCRs were held in an early data release.

The PCR ran on 60 Vbeta and 13 Jbeta primers. Per the original data handling: Among the unique TCR beta chains that a later analysis counted, 75 million to 85 million in all, roughly 10 million were shared. The assay was immunoSEQ multiplex PCR, and TCRdb's table has in-frame clones only and misses some. D and trimming come from the DNA, and the V and J calls and clone size come from that table. The sample table includes around 100,000 clones. Study-level findings and limits: TCR sequences were mostly rare, though some public TCRs occurred in many donors. Among the most significant clusters, several appeared linked to common viral pathogens in a later analysis.

V and J are TRBV13 and TRBJ2-1; 10 nucleotides align to TRBD2. Sequencing was carried out using PBMCs. The receptor was isolated from a woman aged 30 to 39 in good health and CMV-seronegative. CDR3 protein: CASSETGSGRSYNEQFF. DNA of the CDR3: TGTGCCAGCAGCGAGACGGGTAGCGGGAGGTCCTACAATGAGCAGTTCTTC.